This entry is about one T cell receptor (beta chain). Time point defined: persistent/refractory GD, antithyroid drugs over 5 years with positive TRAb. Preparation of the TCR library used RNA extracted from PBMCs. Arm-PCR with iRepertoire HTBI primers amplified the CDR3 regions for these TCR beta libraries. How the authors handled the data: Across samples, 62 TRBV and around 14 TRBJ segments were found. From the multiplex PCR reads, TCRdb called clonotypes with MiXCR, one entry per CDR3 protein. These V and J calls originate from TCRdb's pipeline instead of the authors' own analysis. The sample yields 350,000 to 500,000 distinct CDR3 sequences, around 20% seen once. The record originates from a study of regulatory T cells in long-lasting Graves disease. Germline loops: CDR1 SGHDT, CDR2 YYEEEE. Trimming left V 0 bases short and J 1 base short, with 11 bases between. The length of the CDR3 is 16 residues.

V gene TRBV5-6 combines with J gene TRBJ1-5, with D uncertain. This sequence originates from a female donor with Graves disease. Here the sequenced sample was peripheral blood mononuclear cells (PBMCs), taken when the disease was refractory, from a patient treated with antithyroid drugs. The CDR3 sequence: CASSLAGLQSNQPQHF. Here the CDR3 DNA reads TGTGCCAGCAGCTTGGCCGGTCTACAGAGCAATCAGCCCCAGCATTTT.